The subject of this entry is one T cell receptor beta chain. Trimming took 0 bases from V and 8 from J, leaving 19 bases between them. The length of the CDR3 is 16 residues. Germline assignment: CDR1 KGHSH and CDR2 LQKENI. Profiling relied on immunoSEQ multiplex PCR, and the TCRdb table lists in-frame clones only, not all of them. The repertoire includes 130,000 to 150,000 clones, 75% to 90% of them detected once, and 30% to 45% sits in the top ten. This sample stems from a study of blood T cell repertoires in COVID-19. Sequences were obtained from peripheral blood. The chain joins TRBV18 to TRBJ1-2; D unclear. This receptor was identified in a man aged 50-59 years who had recovered from COVID-19. CDR3 in amino acids: CASSPPVAGVPMGYTF. CDR3 nucleotide sequence: TGTGCCAGCTCACCACCGGTGGCCGGGGTACCTATGGGCTACACCTTC.